Below, one T cell receptor (beta chain) is given with its context. No antigen is known for it. It has no much larger one-base neighbor in the sample; base qualities were not kept. The entry originates in a study of long-term antiretroviral therapy in people with HIV (dated by TCRdb to between 2021 and 2024). Describing the broader study: The earliest samples were collected roughly a decade before the 2015 WHO recommendation for immediate ART, at a time when ART was usually postponed until CD4 counts fell. A retrospective serial study tested whether ART initiation and durable HIV suppression were associated with changes in peripheral blood TRB repertoire composition and diversity. The cohort contributed 150 to 200 cryopreserved PBMC samples from about 31 adults with confirmed HIV infection, collected serially over a mean of approximately 6 years (range 1-12). About a third of the roughly 30 participants with HIV were female. Test extractions of a monoclonal T-cell line alongside about 30 polyclonal samples showed no cross-contamination during QIAcube processing. The research as a whole found: Expanded TRB clones identified before ART initiation dominated the repertoire across all time points, though the dominance fluctuated and decreased in many PLHIV after ART. Because pre-ART samples had limited cell numbers, profiling was done on unsorted PBMC rather than on sorted CD4+ and CD8+ T cells. Narrower CDR3 length ranges were observed in HIV repertoires than in controls, and an antigen-experienced repertoire with only a slight naive shift after ART was suggested by the network structure. Inferences about post-ART repertoire changes are limited because no data were available on ART adherence, viral resistance or therapy changes. Owing to limited PBMC availability, only the TCR beta chain was sequenced, without alpha chain pairing. ART initiation was associated with a significant increase in TRB diversity, but diversity stayed significantly below transplant donor controls even after long-term ART. The samples span the years 2004 to 2017, and the ART regimens used may be less effective than current regimens.

The immunoSEQ hsTCRB v3.0 assay was used at survey level resolution to sequence the TRB variable region. The target sequencing depth for TRB was about 40,000-55,000 T-cell genomes per sample. Pooled TRB libraries were sequenced on an Illumina MiSeq with a v3 150-cycle kit. The authors' analysis ran thus. Repertoire analysis ran in R within a reproducible Nextflow workflow covering QC, data transformation and analysis. LymphoSeq2, an R package for exploring AIRR-Seq data, was used to implement the custom analyses. After excluding a few samples that yielded fewer than 5000 total TRB sequences, 190 or so HIV repertoires remained for analysis. Of the 188 retained HIV repertoires, 55 to 60 were collected before and more than 120 after ART initiation. Each repertoire was downsampled to 5000 TRB nucleotide sequences, and summary statistics were averaged across 100 downsampling iterations. The analysis kept only TRB sequences whose CDR3 regions were at least seven amino acids long. Two measures captured diversity: a Shannon entropy-derived clonality score and the Gini coefficient. In the repertoire networks, any two of the top 5000 CDR3 amino acid sequences were connected whenever the two sequences differed by an edit distance of one. Antigen specificity groups and MHC restriction were predicted for TRB CDR3 amino acid sequences with GLIPH2. To flag known associations with CMV, EBV, HIV or tissue antigens, CDR3 amino acid sequences were compared against VDJdb and McPAS-TCR. Pre-ART, post-ART and control groups were compared with Wilcoxon signed-rank tests and Holm-Bonferroni correction. This immuneACCESS table, as held by TCRdb, lists in-frame sequences with V and J called but not all clones. Of the missing ones, under half trace to an unresolved V gene in checked studies; the others have no known cause. That table furnishes V, J and clone size, whereas the DNA furnished D and trimming. The sample table records under 35,000 clones; 96% of these occur just once. The ten largest clones take up 2% to 3% of the sample.

Inclusion was restricted to participants for whom at least one PBMC sample before ART initiation and at least two post-ART samples were available. Every participant with HIV received treatment in the United States of America. Cryopreserved samples of 1-10 million PBMC were thawed and washed before DNA extraction. At the time of the earliest PBMC sample, participants with HIV were aged between 23 and 54 years. Each participant contributed PBMC samples from 1-4 timepoints before ART initiation and 2-8 timepoints after ART initiation, with a median of 7 samples. For every participant, serial HIV viral load, CD4+ T-cell count, ART history and demographic data were obtained. Using a Qiagen kit on a QIAcube, genomic DNA was extracted from unsorted PBMC, with samples processed in batches of 12. From the cysteine up to the phenylalanine, the CDR3 has a length of 13 residues. Just CDR3 DNA is preserved here, 39 bases in frame from base 1. CDR1 GTSNPN and CDR2 SVGIG were looked up in the germline V gene (reference sequence). The trim is 2 bases for V and 4 bases for J, with a gap of 10 bases between the germline ends.

Sample: unsorted PBMCs, taken 6.6 years after starting antiretroviral therapy. The chain couples TRBV30 to TRBJ2-3, with the D gene uncertain. This sequence originates from a young man with HIV. The DNA sequence reads TGTGCCTGGAGTCCCCGGGCCCCAGATACGCAGTATTTT. It translates as CAWSPRAPDTQYF.